The 21 T cell receptor beta chains in this list originate from one sample, sequenced in a study of blood T cell repertoires in COVID-19. TCRdb's table, derived via immunoSEQ multiplex PCR, lists solely in-frame clones and lacks some. The data hold 25,000 to 35,000 clones, with 80% to 90% observed a single time. Sequencing used peripheral blood. Receptors were obtained from a man older than 75 with acute or convalescent COVID-19.

The chain recombines TRBV19 with TRBJ1-5; tentatively, D is TRBD1 (5 bases). There are 15 residues in the CDR3. The V gene's germline CDR1 is LNHDA and CDR2 SQIVND (reference sequence). The V gene lost 1 base and the J gene lost 7 bases, with 14 bases spanning the gap. The CDR3 sequence: CASSIASGQGQPQHF. DNA for the CDR3: TGTGCCAGTAGTATAGCCTCAGGGCAAGGGCAGCCCCAGCATTTT.

The V and J genes are TRBV27 and TRBJ2-1, with TRBD2 as a possible D gene (7 bases). V gave up 3 bases and J gave up 7 bases, with 16 bases separating them. The CDR3 loop spans 15 amino acids. Germline V gives CDR1 MNHEY, CDR2 SMNVEV (reference sequence). CDR3 DNA: TGTGCCAGCAGTTTTTGGACAGAGGGAGGGAATGAGCAGTTCTTC. Translated: CASSFWTEGGNEQFF.

This clone has just one count. V is TRBV24-1 and J is TRBJ2-2; 13 nucleotides line up with TRBD2. The CDR3 extends over 16 amino acids. J was trimmed by 5 bases and V by 2 bases; bases with no gene match: 1. Germline V CDR1 and CDR2: KGHDR, SFDVKD. DNA of the CDR3: TGTGCCACCAGTGATTGGACTAGCGGGAGAACCGGGGAGCTGTTTTTT. It translates to CATSDWTSGRTGELFF.

The chain is built from TRBV7-2 and TRBJ1-5, with a possible D match to TRBD1 (5 bases). CDR1 and CDR2 (germline): SGHTA, FQGNSA. V lost 5 bases, J lost 1 base, and 12 bases lay in between. The CDR3 spans 15 residues. The CDR3: CASSPDSGSNQPQHF. CDR3 DNA sequence: TGTGCCAGCAGCCCCGACAGCGGGAGCAATCAGCCCCAGCATTTT. The full variable domain, in which reference TRBV7-2 and TRBJ1-5 provide the parts outside the CDR3, is GAGVSQSPSNKVTEKGKDVELRCDPISGHTALYWYRQSLGQGLEFLIYFQGNSAPDKSGLPSDRFSAERTGGSVSTLTIQRTQQEDSAVYLCASSPDSGSNQPQHFGDGTRLSIL.

The chain combines TRBV5-4 with TRBJ2-1, with D perhaps matching TRBD2 (5 bases). From germline, CDR1 is SGHNT and CDR2 YYREEE (reference sequence). The CDR3 has 14 amino acids. Trimming removed 0 bases at V and 8 bases at J, with 12 bases between. The CDR3 loop is CASSLELGGYEQFF. CDR3 DNA: TGTGCCAGCAGCTTGGAGCTAGGCGGGTATGAGCAGTTCTTC.

The J gene is TRBJ2-1, the V gene TRBV11-2; TRBD1 is a possible D gene (6 bases). The CDR3 length is 12 residues. Germline V gene data show CDR1 as SGHAT and CDR2 as FQNNGV. Trimming stripped 6 bases from V and 10 bases from J, with 13 bases between. CDR3 protein: CASSSIRGEQFF. The CDR3 region has the DNA TGTGCCAGCAGTTCCATCAGGGGAGAGCAGTTCTTC.

The chain carries TRBV5-6 and TRBJ2-1, with 12 positions matching TRBD2. V trimming: 0 bases; J trimming: 9 bases; junction bases outside the gene matches: 4. CDR3 length: 15 amino acids. Germline V gene data show CDR1 as SGHDT and CDR2 as YYEEEE. DNA for the CDR3: TGTGCCAGCAGCTTGGTCCTAGCGGGAGGGGGTGAGCAGTTCTTC. Protein sequence: CASSLVLAGGGEQFF. Looking up the rest from reference TRBV5-6 and TRBJ2-1 gives the full variable domain: DAGVTQSPTHLIKTRGQQVTLRCSPKSGHDTVSWYQQALGQGPQFIFQYYEEEERQRGNFPDRFSGHQFPNYSSELNVNALLLGDSALYLCASSLVLAGGGEQFFGPGTRLTVL.

The chain combines TRBV6-5 with TRBJ2-7; D unclear. Germline CDR1 is MNHEY and CDR2 is SVGAGI. V was pared by 6 bases and J by 4 bases, with 19 bases between. CDR3 length equals 15 residues. This chain's CDR3 is CASRILNEVTYEQYF. CDR3 DNA: TGTGCCAGCAGGATCCTTAATGAGGTTACTTACGAGCAGTACTTC.

This rearrangement joins TRBV10-3 to TRBJ2-1; 10 bases line up with TRBD2. The J segment lost 8 bases and the V segment lost 3 bases, leaving 7 bases of the junction unmatched. CDR1 is ENHRY and CDR2 is SYGVKD in the germline V gene. This CDR3 has 15 residues. The CDR3 coding sequence is TGTGCCATCAGTGAAGGGGCTAGCGGGAGTGATGAGCAGTTCTTC. Residues: CAISEGASGSDEQFF.

CDR3 in DNA: TGTGCCAGCTCACCGATGGCAGGGAACACCGGGGAGCTGTTTTTT. It specifies CASSPMAGNTGELFF. The chain joins TRBV18 to TRBJ2-2; D ambiguous. The CDR3 is made up of 15 amino acids. The V end was cut by 3 bases, the J end by 1 base, with 9 bases between. The germline gives CDR1 KGHSH, CDR2 LQKENI.

This clone was detected once. This sequence joins TRBV24-1 and TRBJ2-3, with a weak D call TRBD2 (6 bases). The V end lost 9 bases, the J end lost 0 bases, and 6 bases lay between the germline ends. The length of the CDR3 is 12 residues. Germline values: CDR1 KGHDR, CDR2 SFDVKD. The CDR3 DNA reads TGTGCCACCGCGGGGAGCACAGATACGCAGTATTTT. This encodes CATAGSTDTQYF.

V usage is TRBV2 and J usage is TRBJ2-1, with D hard to call. From germline, CDR1 is SNHLY and CDR2 FYNNEI. This CDR3 has 15 amino acids. V dropped 5 bases and J dropped 0 bases, with 11 bases sitting between them. The CDR3 nucleotides are TGTGCCAGCAGTCCCGGGTTAAGCTCCTACAATGAGCAGTTCTTC. Translation: CASSPGLSSYNEQFF.

Only one count was recorded for this clone. This chain links TRBV30 with TRBJ1-2, with TRBD1 matching over 8 bases. The CDR3 spans 14 residues. The V and J ends lost 4 bases and 4 bases, in that order; junction bases with no gene match: 8. CDR1 is GTSNPN and CDR2 is SVGIG in the germline V gene (reference sequence). CDR3 protein: CAWNMAGGGYGYTF. DNA of the CDR3: TGTGCCTGGAATATGGCAGGGGGCGGCTATGGCTACACCTTC.

The chain uses TRBV10-2 and TRBJ2-7; the D is unclear. CDR3 length: 12 residues. The germline V gene encodes CDR1 WSHSY and CDR2 SAAADI. V was cut by 0 bases and J by 8 bases, with 8 bases left in between. The CDR3 DNA follows: TGCGCCAGCAGTGAGTCCCTTGGGCAGCAGTACTTC. This sequence encodes CASSESLGQQYF.

The rearrangement uses TRBV5-1 and TRBJ1-5, with 8 nucleotides matching TRBD1. The junction had 3 bases not matched to a gene; V was cut back by 4 bases and J by 0 bases. The V gene's germline CDR1 is SGHRS and CDR2 YFSETQ. The CDR3 runs 15 residues. CDR3 in amino acids: CASSPGTGSNQPQHF. The CDR3 coding sequence is TGCGCCAGCAGCCCCGGGACAGGTAGCAATCAGCCCCAGCATTTT. Complete variable domain (other parts from reference TRBV5-1 and TRBJ1-5): KAGVTQTPRYLIKTRGQQVTLSCSPISGHRSVSWYQQTPGQGLQFLFEYFSETQRNKGNFPGRFSGRQFSNSRSEMNVSTLELGDSALYLCASSPGTGSNQPQHFGDGTRLSIL.

V is TRBV9 and J is TRBJ2-3; 14 bases match TRBD2. The V gene end was trimmed by 4 bases and the J gene end by 2 bases; junction bases not matched to a gene: 3. CDR3 size: 16 residues. Looked up from germline, CDR1 is SGDLS and CDR2 is YYNGEE. The CDR3 loop reads CASSSGLAGVTDTQYF. In nucleotides, the CDR3 is TGTGCCAGCAGCTCGGGACTAGCGGGAGTCACAGATACGCAGTATTTT.

In nucleotides, the CDR3 is TGCGCCAGCAGCTTGGGCGCTAGCGGGAGTGTGGATACGCAGTATTTT. Amino acid sequence: CASSLGASGSVDTQYF. The genes are TRBV5-1 and TRBJ2-3; the match to TRBD2 covers 10 bases. Germline V gene data show CDR1 as SGHRS and CDR2 as YFSETQ. The CDR3 runs to 16 residues. Germline trimming cut 0 bases from V and 6 bases from J; bases unmatched to any gene: 7.

This sequence joins TRBV19 and TRBJ1-5; a weak D match, TRBD1 (5 bases). CDR3 length equals 13 residues. Trimming cost V 8 bases and J 15 bases, with 23 bases left between them. Germline V gives CDR1 LNHDA, CDR2 SQIVND (reference sequence). In DNA form, the CDR3 reads TGTGCCAGTGCCGCAGGGATTAAAATCCCCAGGCATTTT. Amino acid sequence: CASAAGIKIPRHF.

This clone has a single count. The J gene is TRBJ1-1, the V gene TRBV7-9, with a tentative D call TRBD1 (6 bases). The CDR3 loop spans 15 amino acids. V was shortened by 6 bases and J by 5 bases, with 19 bases between the two germline ends. Germline lookup yields CDR1 SEHNR and CDR2 FQNEAQ (reference sequence). CDR3 sequence reads: CASRSQGSALTEAFF. In DNA, the CDR3 is TGTGCCAGCAGGTCACAGGGTTCCGCGTTGACTGAAGCTTTCTTT.

The chain links TRBV7-9 to TRBJ2-2, with a tentative D call TRBD1 (5 bases). CDR3 length equals 16 residues. The V gene's germline CDR1 is SEHNR and CDR2 FQNEAQ (reference sequence). Deletions cut 2 bases from V and 0 bases from J, with 10 bases between. The CDR3 DNA reads TGTGCCAGCAGCTTACGACAGAGCGCGAACACCGGGGAGCTGTTTTTT. It yields the protein CASSLRQSANTGELFF.

CDR3 bases: TGTGCCAGCAGTTCTCTTCTAGGTACGCAGTATTTT. It is translated as CASSSLLGTQYF. The genes are TRBV6-2 or TRBV6-3 and TRBJ2-3; D not resolved. This CDR3 is 12 amino acids long. Germline-derived CDR1 and CDR2 are MNHEY and SVGEGT. Trimming removed 4 bases from V and 8 bases from J, with 10 bases in between.